This T cell receptor (beta chain) is drawn from a study of radiation and T cells in renal cell carcinoma. Sequenced by immunoSEQ multiplex PCR; TCRdb stores in-frame clones only, minus some. Of 70,000 to 80,000 clones detected, 80% to 90% appear once; the ten largest clones hold about 22%. Study conclusions and caveats: Top tumor clonotypes rose in blood 2 weeks post-radiation, then contracted. Pretreatment tumor biopsies were lacking, so baseline clonotypes are unknown.

The time point denotes: blood 2 weeks post-SBRT. Treatment in this sample: 15 Gy SBRT to primary tumor, nephrectomy 4 weeks later. Radiation-treated patients gave blood at baseline, week 2 and week 4. This clone appeared once. The target antigen is unknown. The receptor's source is a woman in her forties or fifties with renal cell carcinoma. The sequencing used blood, collected from a patient whose treatment included radiotherapy and nephrectomy.

This chain's CDR3 is CASSLEGNSPLHF. CDR3 in DNA: TGTGCCAGCAGCTTAGAAGGGAATTCACCCCTCCACTTT. The V and J genes are TRBV7-2 and TRBJ1-6; D is ambiguous. Trimming removed 1 base at V and 7 bases at J, with 5 bases between. In germline, CDR1 is SGHTA, CDR2 FQGNSA. This CDR3 has 13 residues.